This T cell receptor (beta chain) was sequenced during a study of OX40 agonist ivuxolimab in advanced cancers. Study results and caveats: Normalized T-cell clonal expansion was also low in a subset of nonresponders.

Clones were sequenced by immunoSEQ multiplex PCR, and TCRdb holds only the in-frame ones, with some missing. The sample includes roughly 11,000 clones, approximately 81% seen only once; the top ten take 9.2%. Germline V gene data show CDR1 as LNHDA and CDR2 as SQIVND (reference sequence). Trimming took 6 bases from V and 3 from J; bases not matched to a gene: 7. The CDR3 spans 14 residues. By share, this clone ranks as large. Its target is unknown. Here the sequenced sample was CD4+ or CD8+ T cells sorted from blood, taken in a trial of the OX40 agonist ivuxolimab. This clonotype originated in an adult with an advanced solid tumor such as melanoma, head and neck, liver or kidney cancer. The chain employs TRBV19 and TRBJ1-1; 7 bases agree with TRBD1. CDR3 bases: TGTGCCAGTAGCCCAGACAGGGAGGACACTGAAGCTTTCTTT. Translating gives CASSPDREDTEAFF.